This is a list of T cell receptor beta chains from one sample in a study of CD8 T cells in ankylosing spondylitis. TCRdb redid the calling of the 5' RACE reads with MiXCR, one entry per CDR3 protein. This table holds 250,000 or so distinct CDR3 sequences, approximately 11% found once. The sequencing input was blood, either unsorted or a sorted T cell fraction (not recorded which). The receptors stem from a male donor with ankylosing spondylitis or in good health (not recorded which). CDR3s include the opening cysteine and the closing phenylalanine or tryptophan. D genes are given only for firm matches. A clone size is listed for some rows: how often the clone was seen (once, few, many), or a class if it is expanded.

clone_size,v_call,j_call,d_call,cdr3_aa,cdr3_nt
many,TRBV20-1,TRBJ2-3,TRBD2,CSAIDPRLAGDTDTQYF,TGCAGTGCTATCGACCCCAGACTAGCGGGGGACACAGATACGCAGTATTTT
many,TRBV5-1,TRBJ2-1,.,CASSLASASYNEQFF,TGCGCCAGCAGCTTGGCCTCCGCCTCCTACAATGAGCAGTTCTTC
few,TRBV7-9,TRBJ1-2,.,CASSLEKGKGFGYTF,TGTGCCAGCAGCTTAGAAAAGGGGAAAGGATTCGGCTACACCTTC
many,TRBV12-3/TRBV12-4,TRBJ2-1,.,CASSGFSYNEQFF,TGTGCCAGCTCAGGGTTTTCCTACAATGAGCAGTTCTTC
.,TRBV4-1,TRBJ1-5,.,CASSPTSNQPQHF,TGCGCCAGCAGCCCTACTAGCAATCAGCCCCAGCATTTT
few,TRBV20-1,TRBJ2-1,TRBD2,CSASGTSGRGREQFF,TGCAGTGCTAGCGGGACTAGCGGGAGGGGTCGGGAGCAGTTCTTC
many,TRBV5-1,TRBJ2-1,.,CASSHRQDYNEQFF,TGCGCCAGCAGCCACCGACAGGATTACAATGAGCAGTTCTTC
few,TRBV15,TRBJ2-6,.,CATVSGTGANVLTF,TGTGCCACCGTCTCCGGGACTGGGGCCAACGTCCTGACTTTC
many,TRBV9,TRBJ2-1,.,CASSVGLGPGEQFF,TGTGCCAGCAGCGTAGGGCTGGGACCCGGCGAGCAGTTCTTC
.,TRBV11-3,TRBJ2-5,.,CASSPEEGETQYF,TGTGCCAGCAGCCCCGAGGAGGGGGAGACCCAGTACTTC
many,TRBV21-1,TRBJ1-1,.,CASSTTHPTTEAFF,TGTGCCAGCAGCACAACTCACCCGACCACTGAAGCTTTCTTT
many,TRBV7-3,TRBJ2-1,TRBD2,CASSSGLAGYNEQFF,TGTGCCAGCAGCTCCGGACTAGCGGGATACAATGAGCAGTTCTTC
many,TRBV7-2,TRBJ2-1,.,CASTPRQSGSYNEQFF,TGTGCCAGCACCCCTCGCCAGAGCGGCAGTTACAATGAGCAGTTCTTC
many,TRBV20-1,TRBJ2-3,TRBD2,CSASPLLAGEVDTQYF,TGCAGTGCTTCGCCCTTACTAGCGGGAGAGGTCGATACGCAGTATTTT
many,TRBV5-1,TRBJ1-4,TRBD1,CASSYKQGATNEKLFF,TGCGCCAGCAGCTACAAACAGGGGGCAACTAATGAAAAACTGTTTTTT
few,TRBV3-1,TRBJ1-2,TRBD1,CASSQVPRGQNGYTF,TGTGCCAGCAGCCAAGTCCCCAGGGGGCAAAACGGCTACACCTTC
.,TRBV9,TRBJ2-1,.,CASSEGTVSSYNEQFF,TGTGCCAGCAGCGAGGGGACGGTTAGCTCCTACAATGAGCAGTTCTTC
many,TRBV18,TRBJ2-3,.,CASSSIPDTQYF,TGTGCCAGCTCAAGCATCCCAGATACGCAGTATTTT
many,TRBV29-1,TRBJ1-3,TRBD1,CSVDDRDGNTIYF,TGCAGCGTTGATGACAGGGATGGAAACACCATATATTTT
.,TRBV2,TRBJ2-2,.,CASSDHPARIGGELFF,TGTGCCAGCAGTGACCATCCGGCTCGTATTGGCGGGGAGCTGTTTTTT
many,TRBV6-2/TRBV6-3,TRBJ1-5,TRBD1,CASSWGTANQPQHF,TGTGCCAGCAGTTGGGGGACAGCTAATCAGCCCCAGCATTTT
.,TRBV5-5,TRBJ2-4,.,CASSPWGKNIQYF,TGTGCCAGCAGCCCCTGGGGGAAAAACATTCAGTACTTC
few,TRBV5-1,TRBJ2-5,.,CASKRWTGETQYF,TGCGCCAGCAAGAGGTGGACGGGCGAGACCCAGTACTTC
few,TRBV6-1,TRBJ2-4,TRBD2,CASSEVAGAPKNIQYF,TGTGCCAGCAGTGAAGTAGCGGGAGCTCCCAAAAACATTCAGTACTTC
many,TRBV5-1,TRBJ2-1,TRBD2,CASRRGERNEQFF,TGCGCCAGCCGACGGGGGGAGCGAAATGAGCAGTTCTTC
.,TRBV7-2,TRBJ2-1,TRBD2,CASSSLAGFNNEQFF,TGTGCCAGCAGCTCTCTAGCGGGGTTCAACAATGAGCAGTTCTTC
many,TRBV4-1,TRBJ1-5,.,CASSQIGQPQHF,TGCGCCAGCAGCCAAATTGGACAGCCCCAGCATTTT
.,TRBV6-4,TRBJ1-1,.,CASSGTLKVYTEAFF,TGTGCCAGCAGTGGTACACTAAAGGTGTACACTGAGGCTTTCTTT
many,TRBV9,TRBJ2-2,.,CASGVAGELFF,TGTGCCAGCGGCGTGGCCGGGGAGCTGTTTTTT
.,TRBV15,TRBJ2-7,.,CATSRVTLGSYEQYF,TGTGCCACCAGCAGAGTAACACTGGGCTCCTACGAGCAGTACTTC
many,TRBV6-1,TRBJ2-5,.,CASSPSGGVQETQYF,TGTGCCAGCAGTCCCAGTGGTGGCGTGCAAGAGACCCAGTACTTC
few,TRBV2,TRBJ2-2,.,CASRVLGELFF,TGTGCCAGCAGAGTTTTAGGGGAGCTGTTTTTT
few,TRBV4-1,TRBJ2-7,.,CASSQAPTYEQYF,TGCGCCAGCAGCCAAGCCCCAACCTACGAGCAGTACTTC
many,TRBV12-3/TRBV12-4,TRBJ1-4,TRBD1,CASSRVTGGLGEKLFF,TGTGCCAGCAGTCGCGTCACAGGGGGCTTGGGGGAAAAACTGTTTTTT
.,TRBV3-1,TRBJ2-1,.,CASSQDGYEQFF,TGTGCCAGCAGCCAGGACGGCTACGAGCAGTTCTTC
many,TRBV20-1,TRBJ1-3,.,CSARDMALSGNTIYF,TGCAGTGCTAGAGATATGGCGCTCTCTGGAAACACCATATATTTT
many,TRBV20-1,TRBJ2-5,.,CSAWQGTQETQYF,TGCAGTGCGTGGCAGGGGACTCAAGAGACCCAGTACTTC
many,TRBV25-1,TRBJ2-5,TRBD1,CASSRDRIQETQYF,TGTGCCAGCAGTCGGGACAGGATACAAGAGACCCAGTACTTC
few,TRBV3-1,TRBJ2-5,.,CASSQRVDRETQYF,TGTGCCAGCAGCCAAAGGGTGGATCGGGAGACCCAGTACTTC
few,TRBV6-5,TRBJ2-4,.,CASSYSPEGIQYF,TGTGCCAGCAGTTATAGTCCGGAGGGCATTCAGTACTTC